Presented here are 25 T cell receptor beta chains from one specimen sequenced in a study of T cells in Graves' hyperthyroidism and ophthalmopathy. The source material, RNA transcripts, was used to amplify TCR beta CDR3 regions. The TCR CDR3 was amplified in a first-round RT-PCR using the HTBI primer set. TCRdb analysed the multiplex PCR reads with MiXCR anew, one entry per CDR3 protein. The data hold hundreds of thousands of distinct CDR3 sequences, with less than 20% observed a single time. Sequenced: blood. All receptors come from a woman between 18 and 30 years old with Graves' hyperthyroidism.

This clonotype has at least ten counts. This rearrangement joins TRBV2 to TRBJ1-2, with 11 bases identical to TRBD1. The CDR3 is 12 amino acids. Trimming took 9 bases from V and 6 from J; bases not matched to a gene: 3. Germline CDR1 is SNHLY and CDR2 is FYNNEI. In DNA form, the CDR3 reads TGTGCCAGGAGGACAGGGGGCAATGGCTACACCTTC. As protein: CARRTGGNGYTF. Filled out from reference TRBV2 and TRBJ1-2, the complete variable domain reads EPEVTQTPSHQVTQMGQEVILRCVPISNHLYFYWYRQILGQKVEFLVSFYNNEISEKSEIFDDQFSVERPDGSNFTLKIRSTKLEDSAMYFCARRTGGNGYTFGSGTRLTVV.

This clonotype came up many times. The chain couples TRBV4-1 to TRBJ2-7; D is uncertain. The CDR3 consists of 14 residues. V lost 4 bases to trimming and J lost 2 bases, with 12 bases between them. Germline V lookup: CDR1 MGHRA, CDR2 YSYEKL. CDR3 DNA sequence: TGCGCCAGCAGCCTGATGACGGATGCCTACGAGCAGTACTTC. It specifies CASSLMTDAYEQYF.

This clonotype was counted at least ten times. The CDR3 sequence: CASSERRTSGSWYNEQFF. CDR3 in DNA: TGTGCCAGCAGTGAAAGGAGGACTAGCGGGAGTTGGTACAATGAGCAGTTCTTC. The chain is built from TRBV25-1 and TRBJ2-1, with 13 positions matching TRBD2. The CDR3 has 18 amino acids. V dropped 2 bases and J dropped 4; count of bases not matched to a gene: 8. The germline gives CDR1 MGHDK, CDR2 SYGVNS.

The J gene is TRBJ1-3, the V gene TRBV4-2; no clear D. The CDR3 is 15 residues long. V shed 0 bases and J shed 0 bases, with 6 bases lying between them. Germline-derived CDR1 and CDR2 are LGHNA and YNFKEQ. CDR3 region: CASSQDTGSGNTIYF. CDR3 coding DNA: TGTGCCAGCAGCCAAGATACGGGCTCTGGAAACACCATATATTTT.

This clonotype occurred many times. The chain carries TRBV2 and TRBJ2-1, with 9 bases fitting TRBD1. The CDR3 loop spans 14 amino acids. The germline CDR1 and CDR2 sequences are SNHLY and FYNNEI. Unmatched junction bases numbered 1, after V lost 5 bases and J lost 2 bases. The DNA of the CDR3 is TGTGCCAGCAGTTGGGACAGGGCCTACAATGAGCAGTTCTTC. This translates into CASSWDRAYNEQFF. Full variable domain (outside the CDR3, taken from reference TRBV2 and TRBJ2-1): EPEVTQTPSHQVTQMGQEVILRCVPISNHLYFYWYRQILGQKVEFLVSFYNNEISEKSEIFDDQFSVERPDGSNFTLKIRSTKLEDSAMYFCASSWDRAYNEQFFGPGTRLTVL.

This clonotype has ten or more counts. The chain recombines TRBV12-3 or TRBV12-4 with TRBJ2-3; TRBD2 might be the D (6 bases). The CDR3 totals 18 residues. Trimming took off 5 bases at V and 2 bases at J, with 23 bases between the two ends. The CDR3 region has the DNA TGTGCCAGCAGTCTCTCAGCCCGGCGGGGAAAGATCACAGATACGCAGTATTTT. This translates into CASSLSARRGKITDTQYF.

This clonotype was counted ten times or more. The CDR3 sequence is CASSPPGGGTTQYF. The CDR3 nucleotides read TGTGCCAGCAGCCCCCCGGGCGGGGGGACGACGCAGTATTTT. J is TRBJ2-3 and V is TRBV7-6, with 8 bases fitting TRBD2. V lost 5 bases and J lost 9; bases outside the gene matches: 10. This CDR3 has 14 residues. Germline V gene sequence: CDR1 SGHVS, CDR2 FNYEAQ. The complete variable domain, with remaining parts taken from reference TRBV7-6 and TRBJ2-3, reads GAGVSQSPRYKVTKRGQDVALRCDPISGHVSLYWYRQALGQGPEFLTYFNYEAQQDKSGLPNDRFSAERPEGSISTLTIQRTEQRDSAMYRCASSPPGGGTTQYFGPGTRLTVL.

The rearrangement links TRBV28 to TRBJ2-7; D could derive from TRBD1 or TRBD2 (6 bases each). The CDR3 consists of 14 residues. Germline V gene lookup returns CDR1 MDHEN and CDR2 SYDVKM. Deletions cut 7 bases from V and 4 bases from J, with 17 bases between. The DNA for the CDR3 is TGTGCCAGCACCATAGTGGGGGGCGGGTACGAGCAGTACTTC. Its protein product is CASTIVGGGYEQYF.

This clonotype was picked up many times. This sequence joins TRBV12-3 or TRBV12-4 and TRBJ1-1, with D perhaps matching TRBD1 (6 bases). The CDR3 consists of 14 residues. V was shortened by 8 bases and J by 0 bases, with 13 bases between the two germline ends. The CDR3 region is CASGTTDMNTEAFF. The CDR3 region has the DNA TGTGCCAGCGGGACAACCGACATGAACACTGAAGCTTTCTTT.

In this sample, this clonotype turned up a few times. The chain couples TRBV6-1 to TRBJ1-1; D might be TRBD1 (5 bases). The CDR3 consists of 13 residues. Trimming removed 7 bases from V and 0 bases from J, with 9 bases in between. Germline V gives CDR1 MNHNS, CDR2 SASEGT. CDR3 residues: CASNKQVNTEAFF. In DNA, the CDR3 is TGTGCCAGCAATAAACAGGTGAACACTGAAGCTTTCTTT.

This clonotype was detected ten times or more. The chain combines TRBV4-1 with TRBJ1-1; 10 bases match TRBD1. V was clipped by 5 bases and J by 12 bases; unmatched bases: 15. The CDR3 length is 15 residues. Germline V gene data show CDR1 as MGHRA and CDR2 as YSYEKL. The CDR3 spells CASSGRDRGKFGTFF. In DNA, the CDR3 is TGCGCCAGCAGCGGTAGGGACAGGGGAAAATTCGGGACTTTCTTT.

This clonotype was found many times. V gene TRBV6-5 combines with J gene TRBJ1-2; 10 positions agree with TRBD1. The CDR3 is made up of 15 amino acids. The J segment lost 6 bases and the V segment lost 2 bases, leaving 6 bases of the junction unmatched. Germline V gives CDR1 MNHEY, CDR2 SVGAGI. The CDR3 sequence: CASSYRDRGLDGYTF. CDR3 coding DNA: TGTGCCAGCAGTTACCGAGACAGGGGGCTCGATGGCTACACCTTC.

This clonotype was seen ten or more times. The genes are TRBV12-3 or TRBV12-4 and TRBJ2-1, with 7 bases identical to TRBD1. This CDR3 is built from 15 residues. V dropped 5 bases and J dropped 2; count of bases not matched to a gene: 6. The CDR3 loop reads CASSRNQGAYNEQFF. CDR3 bases: TGTGCCAGCAGTCGAAATCAGGGGGCCTACAATGAGCAGTTCTTC.

This clonotype has at least ten counts. The CDR3, as DNA: TGTGCCAGCAGCTTAGCGGGGCGGACCTTCGATGAGCAGTTCTTC. It encodes CASSLAGRTFDEQFF. This chain links TRBV7-9 with TRBJ2-1, with D tentatively TRBD1 (5 bases). The CDR3 length is 15 residues. CDR1 is SEHNR, CDR2 FQNEAQ, per germline (reference sequence). V was clipped by 0 bases and J by 8 bases, with 14 bases between them. Filled out from reference TRBV7-9 and TRBJ2-1, the complete variable domain reads DTGVSQNPRHKITKRGQNVTFRCDPISEHNRLYWYRQTLGQGPEFLTYFQNEAQLEKSRLLSDRFSAERPKGSFSTLEIQRTEQGDSAMYLCASSLAGRTFDEQFFGPGTRLTVL.

This clonotype was recorded at least ten times. The chain has TRBV12-3 or TRBV12-4 and TRBJ1-1, with 7 bases that match TRBD1. This CDR3 is 13 amino acids long. With V trimmed by 7 bases and J by 9 bases, 11 bases remained unmatched. CDR3 DNA: TGTGCCAGCATCTCCAGGGACAGACATAAAGCTTTCTTT. This codes for CASISRDRHKAFF.

The chain couples TRBV14 to TRBJ2-3, with TRBD1 as a possible D gene (5 bases). Per germline, CDR1 SGHDN and CDR2 FVKESK. The V gene lost 4 bases and the J gene lost 4 bases, with 18 bases spanning the gap. The CDR3 has 16 residues. CDR3 DNA sequence: TGTGCCAGCAGCCCCCCGAATGTGTGGGGCCCAGATACGCAGTATTTT. It encodes CASSPPNVWGPDTQYF.

This chain links TRBV3-1 with TRBJ2-1; 7 bases are shared with TRBD2. The J segment lost 4 bases and the V segment lost 7 bases, leaving 7 bases of the junction unmatched. The CDR3 covers 14 residues. Germline-derived CDR1 and CDR2 are LGHDT and YNNKEL (reference sequence). The CDR3, as DNA: TGTGCCAGCACGTCGGCTAGCGGTTACAATGAGCAGTTCTTC. Its translation: CASTSASGYNEQFF.

The chain recombines TRBV9 with TRBJ2-7; 7 nucleotides line up with TRBD2. With 0 bases clipped from V and 2 bases from J, the junction kept 2 bases outside the gene matches. This CDR3 has 14 amino acids. Germline CDR1 reads SGDLS; CDR2 reads YYNGEE. The chain's CDR3 is CASSVGDYPYEQYF. Written as DNA, the CDR3 is TGTGCCAGCAGCGTAGGGGACTATCCCTACGAGCAGTACTTC.

This clonotype was picked up many times. The chain recombines TRBV4-1 with TRBJ2-7, with TRBD1 matching over 7 bases. In germline, CDR1 is MGHRA, CDR2 YSYEKL. The ends lost 2 bases at V and 0 bases at J; junction bases unmatched: 13. The CDR3 covers 18 residues. This CDR3 is CASSQYLRQGPSSYEQYF. The CDR3 nucleotides read TGCGCCAGCAGCCAATACCTACGACAGGGCCCGAGCTCCTACGAGCAGTACTTC.

This chain connects TRBV28 to TRBJ1-2, with TRBD1 matching 9 bases. The ends lost 2 bases at V and 8 bases at J; junction bases unmatched: 6. CDR3 size: 14 residues. Per germline, CDR1 MDHEN and CDR2 SYDVKM. This CDR3 is CASSLPDRGRGYTF. CDR3 DNA: TGTGCCAGCAGTTTACCAGACAGGGGGAGAGGCTACACCTTC.

About this clonotype: This may stem from a read error, because a much larger clone lies one nucleotide away. The chain recombines TRBV3-1 with TRBJ1-6; D gene ambiguous. The CDR3 sequence is 15 residues long. The germline V gene encodes CDR1 LGHDT and CDR2 YNNKEL (reference sequence). Between the trimmed V and J ends, which lost 5 bases and 3 bases, there was a span of 11 bases. CDR3 sequence: CASSLSSIYNSPLHF. Written as DNA, the CDR3 is TGTGCCAGCAGCTTAAGCAGTATCTATAATTCACCCCTCCACTTT.

This clonotype was seen a handful of times. This chain uses TRBV2 with TRBJ2-7, with 16 nucleotides matching TRBD2. After removal of 6 bases from V and 4 bases from J, the junction contained 12 bases not matched to a gene. There are 18 residues in the CDR3. Germline CDR1 SNHLY, CDR2 FYNNEI. CDR3 in DNA: TGTGCCAGCAGCGATTCCGGGACTAGCGGGAGGGTGATGTACGAGCAGTACTTC. This encodes CASSDSGTSGRVMYEQYF.

This clonotype was counted ten times or more. The chain carries TRBV3-1 and TRBJ2-1; tentatively, D is TRBD1 (5 bases). The V end lost 0 bases, the J end lost 14 bases, and 20 bases lay between the germline ends. Germline loops: CDR1 LGHDT, CDR2 YNNKEL (reference sequence). The CDR3 consists of 15 residues. CDR3 nucleotide sequence: TGTGCCAGCAGCCAAGATCTGACTGGGGCAGGGCGAAAGTTCTTC. Translation gives CASSQDLTGAGRKFF.

The chain carries TRBV6-9 and TRBJ2-7; maybe TRBD2 (6 bases). With 4 bases removed from V and 1 base from J, the gap between germline ends came to 8 bases. The CDR3 has 13 residues. Germline V gene lookup returns CDR1 MNHGY and CDR2 SVAAGI. For the CDR3, the DNA is TGTGCCAGCAGTTCGGCGGGGTCCTACGAGCAGTACTTC. It specifies CASSSAGSYEQYF.

The sample holds many counts of this clonotype. The chain uses TRBV6-1 and TRBJ1-1; no firm D call. The CDR3 has 16 residues. Germline V gene data show CDR1 as MNHNS and CDR2 as SASEGT. V lost 6 bases and J lost 1, with 18 bases in between. This CDR3 reads CASRHPLELGNTEAFF. In DNA, the CDR3 is TGTGCCAGCAGACACCCCCTCGAGCTGGGGAACACTGAAGCTTTCTTT.